The entry below gives a single TCR beta chain sequence along with its context. No cognate antigen has been identified for it. Qualities for individual bases were not recorded, and no much larger clone is one base off. In Seattle, one collaborating source enrolled patients while the infection was active and tracked those patients longitudinally over the course of disease. Collaborating institutions collected whole blood in K2EDTA tubes following their own protocols. For TCRbeta analysis, collaborator samples were shipped as frozen whole blood, as isolated PBMCs, or as DNA extracted from either sample type. This specimen comes from a study of blood T cell repertoires in COVID-19 (dated by TCRdb to 2020 to 2022). Regarding the complete study: The collaborator samples originated in the United States, Italy and Spain and spanned the acute and convalescent phases of COVID-19. The prospective study material was composed of cDNA or gDNA derived from T cells, B-cell-depleted T cells, or PBMCs. Subjects who had been exposed to COVID-19, were actively infected with it, or had recovered from it provided the deeply sampled blood TCRbeta repertoires that made up the dataset. A freely available public database, intended as a resource for researchers studying the immune response to SARS-CoV-2, is where the repertoires were released. Samples came from the ongoing ImmuneRACE study (first 160 participants) plus 1,254 subjects from 6 global collaborators. Sample metadata almost always included a de-identified subject ID, COVID-19 status, age in years and sex. Where available, HLA class I and class II types were obtained from metadata supplied by the sample provider rather than from assay-based typing. Broader findings and caveats from the paper: The amount of clinical and demographic metadata varied by source and participant and was provided uncurated.

TCRbeta CDR3 regions were amplified from genomic DNA by means of the immunoSEQ Assay, a bias-controlled multiplex PCR. In the source study's methods: Nucleated cell counts per sample were estimated from amplification of reference gene primers within the assay. To quantify the absolute abundance of each unique TCRbeta CDR3 rearrangement, sequence reads were collapsed and filtered. For each sample, productive Simpson clonality was calculated by taking the square root of Simpson's diversity index across productive rearrangements. The immuneACCESS repertoire file appears here via TCRdb, limited to in-frame rearrangements. These files lack a portion of the clones; in checked studies, under half of the deficit traces to unresolved V genes, and the cause of the others is not known. V and J calls and clone size are copied from that table; D and trimming were computed from the DNA. This sample lists over 150,000 clones; approximately 88% were detected once. The leading ten clones occupy around 6.7% of the sample.

The sequencing input was peripheral blood. The clonotype originates from a woman in her thirties or forties with COVID-19, enrolled during active disease.

The CDR3 loop reads CASSSRPGGVDKFVGYTF. The DNA reads TGTGCCAGCAGCTCCCGCCCCGGGGGAGTGGATAAGTTCGTTGGCTACACCTTC. The rearranged chain carries TRBV5-8 and TRBJ1-2; a tentative D match to TRBD1 spans 5 bases. Trimming removed 3 bases from V and 7 bases from J, leaving 28 bases between the germline ends. From the cysteine through the phenylalanine, the CDR3 covers 18 amino acids. Of all the DNA, just the CDR3 is kept, 54 bases in frame from base 1. Taken from the germline V gene, the CDR1 and CDR2 loops are SGHTS and YDEGEE. The CDR3 plus the reference TRBV5-8 and TRBJ1-2 genes for the other parts give the full variable domain: EAGVTQSPTHLIKTRGQQATLRCSPISGHTSVYWYQQALGLGLQFLLWYDEGEERNRGNFPPRFSGRQFPNYSSELNVNALELEDSALYLCASSSRPGGVDKFVGYTFGSGTRLTVV.